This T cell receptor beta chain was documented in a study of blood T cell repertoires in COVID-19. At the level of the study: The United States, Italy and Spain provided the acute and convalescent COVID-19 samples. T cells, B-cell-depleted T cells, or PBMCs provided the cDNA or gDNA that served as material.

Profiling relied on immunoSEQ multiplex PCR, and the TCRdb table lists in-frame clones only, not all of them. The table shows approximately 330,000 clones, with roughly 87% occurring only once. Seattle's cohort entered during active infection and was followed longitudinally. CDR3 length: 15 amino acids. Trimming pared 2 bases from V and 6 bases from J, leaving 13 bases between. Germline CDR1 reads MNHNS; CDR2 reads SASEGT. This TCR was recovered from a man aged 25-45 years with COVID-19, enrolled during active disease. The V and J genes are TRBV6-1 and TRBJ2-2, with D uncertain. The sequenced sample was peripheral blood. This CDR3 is CASSESGRWAGELFF. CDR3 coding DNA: TGTGCCAGCAGTGAAAGTGGCAGGTGGGCCGGGGAGCTGTTTTTT.